Listed here are 28 T cell receptor beta chains from one sample, sequenced in a study of control samples from healthy donors and cancer patients. The repertoire was sequenced with immunoSEQ multiplex PCR; TCRdb's copy has only in-frame clones and lacks some. This sample carries about 130,000 clones, 90% to 95% of them seen once, and the ten largest clones take approximately 1.7%. Material for sequencing was PBMCs. These TCRs come from a man aged 50-60 years with head and neck cancer.

This chain links TRBV30 with TRBJ1-4, with 8 bases lining up with TRBD1. Germline CDR1 reads GTSNPN; CDR2 reads SVGIG (reference sequence). With V trimmed by 3 bases and J by 8 bases, 8 bases remained unmatched. This CDR3 has 14 amino acids. The CDR3 reads CAWSRQGRREKLFF. The DNA for the CDR3 is TGTGCCTGGAGCCGACAGGGGCGGCGGGAAAAACTGTTTTTT.

The V call is TRBV12-3 or TRBV12-4, the J call TRBJ1-5, with TRBD1 matching over 8 bases. V dropped 3 bases and J dropped 7; count of bases not matched to a gene: 2. The CDR3 is 13 amino acids. CDR3 DNA: TGTGCCAGCAGTTTGGCAGGGGGCCAGCCCCAGCATTTT. This translates into CASSLAGGQPQHF.

The chain couples TRBV7-9 to TRBJ2-1; possible D gene TRBD2, 6 bases. The CDR3 is made up of 15 amino acids. Germline V gene sequence: CDR1 SEHNR, CDR2 FQNEAQ (reference sequence). Between the trimmed V and J ends, which lost 3 bases and 3 bases, there was a span of 12 bases. The CDR3: CASSLWGERYNEQFF. DNA for the CDR3: TGTGCCAGCAGCTTGTGGGGGGAACGCTACAATGAGCAGTTCTTC.

The genes are TRBV3-1 (or the pseudogene TRBV3-2) and TRBJ1-3; TRBD1 matches at 7 bases. V dropped 5 bases and J dropped 0; count of bases not matched to a gene: 7. This CDR3 is built from 16 residues. Germline V gene lookup returns CDR1 LGHDT and CDR2 YNNKEL (reference sequence). This chain's CDR3 is CASSSLGTASGNTIYF. Here the CDR3 DNA reads TGTGCCAGCAGCTCCCTCGGGACAGCCTCTGGAAACACCATATATTTT.

The chain carries TRBV5-1 and TRBJ2-3, with D perhaps TRBD2 (5 bases). CDR1 SGHRS and CDR2 YFSETQ come from the germline V gene. The CDR3 is made up of 12 amino acids. The germline V and J ends were trimmed by 7 bases and 1 base, with 7 bases remaining between them. The CDR3 region has the DNA TGCGCCAGCCGGCGGGGCACAGATACGCAGTATTTT. Its translation is CASRRGTDTQYF.

This clone appeared a few times. The rearrangement links TRBV6-5 to TRBJ2-3, with TRBD2 as a possible D gene (6 bases). The V gene's germline CDR1 is MNHEY and CDR2 SVGAGI. Trimming left V 8 bases short and J 6 bases short, with 15 bases between. The CDR3 runs to 13 residues. In DNA, the CDR3 is TGTGCCAGCCGCAGTCCTAGCGACGATACGCAGTATTTT. It encodes CASRSPSDDTQYF.

The chain uses TRBV4-1 and TRBJ1-1; D ambiguous. The CDR3 has 10 amino acids. The V gene's germline CDR1 is MGHRA and CDR2 YSYEKL. Trimming removed 8 bases at V and 5 bases at J, with 6 bases between. CDR3 nucleotides: TGCGCCAGCCGAGGGACTGAAGCTTTCTTT. Translation: CASRGTEAFF.

Here the CDR3 reads CASSYSLEQYF. Here the CDR3 DNA reads TGTGCCAGCAGTTACTCCCTCGAGCAGTACTTC. The chain carries TRBV6-2 or TRBV6-3 and TRBJ2-7; D uncertain. V lost 0 bases and J lost 6, with 3 bases in between. Per germline, CDR1 MNHEY and CDR2 SVGEGT. The CDR3 extends over 11 amino acids.

The V and J genes are TRBV29-1 and TRBJ1-1; D unclear. The germline V gene encodes CDR1 SQVTM and CDR2 ANQGSEA. The CDR3 is made up of 12 amino acids. V was trimmed by 8 bases and J by 1 base, leaving 11 bases between them. The chain's CDR3 is CSLQWGNTEAFF. CDR3 DNA: TGCAGCCTCCAGTGGGGGAACACTGAAGCTTTCTTT.

The chain is built from TRBV6-1 and TRBJ2-3, with 10 nucleotides matching TRBD2. The CDR3 runs 15 residues. Germline values: CDR1 MNHNS, CDR2 SASEGT. V lost 1 base, J lost 4 bases, and 2 bases stayed unmatched. The CDR3 loop reads CASSEEAGGPDTQYF. Written as DNA, the CDR3 is TGTGCCAGCAGTGAAGAAGCGGGGGGGCCAGATACGCAGTATTTT.

The V and J genes are TRBV5-6 and TRBJ2-3; weak D call: TRBD2 (6 bases). V lost 2 bases and J 2 bases, leaving 12 bases between the germline ends. CDR1 and CDR2 from the germline V gene are SGHDT and YYEEEE. This CDR3 has 15 amino acids. CDR3 nucleotides: TGTGCCAGCAGCTTAGGGGACTTATACACAGATACGCAGTATTTT. Residues: CASSLGDLYTDTQYF.

The chain carries TRBV24-1 and TRBJ1-5; a weak D match, TRBD1 (5 bases). The CDR3 runs 15 residues. Per the germline V gene, CDR1 is KGHDR and CDR2 is SFDVKD. V dropped 7 bases and J dropped 5 bases, with 17 bases sitting between them. The CDR3 nucleotides are TGTGCCACCAGGCGGGGCGGTGAGGGACATCAGCCCCAGCATTTT. Translating it yields CATRRGGEGHQPQHF.

The chain links TRBV24-1 to TRBJ1-6; TRBD1 aligns across 7 bases. Germline assignment: CDR1 KGHDR and CDR2 SFDVKD. This CDR3 is built from 18 residues. Trimming removed 7 bases from V and 7 bases from J; junction bases left unmatched: 18. CDR3 residues: CATSSRRQGPHRNSPLHF. For the CDR3, the DNA is TGTGCCACCAGCAGTCGCCGACAGGGACCTCATAGGAATTCACCCCTCCACTTT.

The chain combines TRBV9 with TRBJ2-6; no reliable D call. In germline, CDR1 is SGDLS, CDR2 YYNGEE. Trimming removed 2 bases from V and 3 bases from J, with 3 bases in between. This CDR3 has 13 amino acids. The CDR3 DNA reads as TGTGCCAGCAGCGTTAGTGGGGCCAACGTCCTGACTTTC. This gives the protein CASSVSGANVLTF.

The rearrangement joins TRBV7-2 to TRBJ2-1; TRBD2 matches at 8 bases. This CDR3 comprises 13 residues. Unmatched junction bases numbered 8, after V lost 10 bases and J lost 6 bases. The germline V gene has CDR1 SGHTA and CDR2 FQGNSA. The CDR3 DNA reads TGTGCCACGCGGGGGGCCCTCGGCAATGAGCAGTTCTTC. It codes for CATRGALGNEQFF.

The gene calls are TRBV12-5 and TRBJ1-3; 8 nucleotides agree with TRBD1. The CDR3 is 19 amino acids. J lost 1 base, V lost 2 bases, and 13 bases had no gene match. Germline lookup yields CDR1 LGHNT and CDR2 FRNRAP. CDR3 nucleotide sequence: TGTGCTAGTGGTTTGAGGGTACTAGGACAGGGACGGTCTGGAAACACCATATATTTT. This gives the protein CASGLRVLGQGRSGNTIYF. Supplemented by reference TRBV12-5 and TRBJ1-3, the full variable domain reads DARVTQTPRHKVTEMGQEVTMRCQPILGHNTVFWYRQTMMQGLELLAYFRNRAPLDDSGMPKDRFSAEMPDATLATLKIQPSEPRDSAVYFCASGLRVLGQGRSGNTIYFGEGSWLTVV.

The V call is TRBV6-5, the J call TRBJ2-5; possibly TRBD1 or TRBD2 for D (5 bases each). Trimming removed 5 bases from V and 3 bases from J, with 16 bases in between. Germline V CDR1 and CDR2: MNHEY, SVGAGI. The CDR3 is 15 amino acids. This CDR3 reads CASSTTGTKEETQYF. The CDR3, as DNA: TGTGCCAGCAGTACCACCGGGACCAAGGAAGAGACCCAGTACTTC.

V gene TRBV6-4 combines with J gene TRBJ2-3; perhaps TRBD2 as D (5 bases). The germline V gene has CDR1 MRHNA and CDR2 SNTAGT. The CDR3 has 17 amino acids. V was clipped by 6 bases and J by 10 bases, with 29 bases between them. The DNA of the CDR3 is TGTGCCAGCAGCGCCCGCCCATTGGCGGGTCCCAGCTCTCCGCAGTATTTT. Encoded protein: CASSARPLAGPSSPQYF.

The chain uses TRBV24-1 and TRBJ1-2; 7 bases align to TRBD1. This CDR3 contains 13 residues. The V and J ends lost 7 bases and 8 bases, in that order; junction bases with no gene match: 9. The germline CDR1 and CDR2 sequences are KGHDR and SFDVKD. The chain's CDR3 is CATSQDRYGGYTF. In nucleotides, the CDR3 is TGTGCCACCAGCCAGGACAGGTACGGCGGCTACACCTTC.

V usage is TRBV5-1 and J usage is TRBJ1-6; 9 bases agree with TRBD1. Germline V gene data show CDR1 as SGHRS and CDR2 as YFSETQ. Trimming took 0 bases from V and 0 from J; bases not matched to a gene: 4. The CDR3 length is 18 residues. CDR3 bases: TGCGCCAGCAGCTTGGCCATGACAGGGGGCTCCTATAATTCACCCCTCCACTTT. Amino acids: CASSLAMTGGSYNSPLHF.

The rearrangement joins TRBV29-1 to TRBJ1-1; D perhaps matches TRBD1 (5 bases). This CDR3 region has 12 residues. Per germline, CDR1 SQVTM and CDR2 ANQGSEA. The ends were cut back, 1 base at V and 10 bases at J, with 13 bases in the middle. The CDR3 loop reads CSVEVGARVAFF. The CDR3 nucleotides read TGCAGCGTTGAAGTAGGGGCCAGGGTAGCTTTCTTT. Full variable domain (missing parts from reference TRBV29-1 and TRBJ1-1): SAVISQKPSRDICQRGTSLTIQCQVDSQVTMMFWYRQQPGQSLTLIATANQGSEATYESGFVIDKFPISRPNLTFSTLTVSNMSPEDSSIYLCSVEVGARVAFFGQGTRLTVV.

The CDR3 sequence is CASSLGQNPNTEAFF. CDR3 DNA sequence: TGTGCCAGCAGCTTAGGGCAGAACCCGAACACTGAAGCTTTCTTT. V and J are TRBV7-9 and TRBJ1-1; D is unclear. The germline V and J ends were trimmed by 1 base and 1 base, with 10 bases remaining between them. The CDR3 has 15 amino acids. Germline CDR1 reads SEHNR; CDR2 reads FQNEAQ (reference sequence).

The chain carries TRBV11-2 and TRBJ1-1; TRBD1 matches 9 bases. J gave up 8 bases and V 3 bases, and 7 bases lay outside the gene matches. Germline V gives CDR1 SGHAT, CDR2 FQNNGV. CDR3 length equals 14 residues. Here the CDR3 DNA reads TGTGCCAGCAGCTTCCCGGGACAGGGTCGCGAAGCTTTCTTT. Translated, it gives CASSFPGQGREAFF.

The chain has TRBV18 and TRBJ1-2, with 8 bases aligning to TRBD1. Germline V gene lookup returns CDR1 KGHSH and CDR2 LQKENI. The CDR3 contains 13 residues. V lost 3 bases to trimming and J lost 6 bases; unmatched junction nucleotides: 3. The chain's CDR3 is CASSPDRAHGYTF. The CDR3 nucleotides are TGTGCCAGCTCACCGGACAGGGCCCATGGCTACACCTTC. Complete variable domain (other parts from reference TRBV18 and TRBJ1-2): NAGVMQNPRHLVRRRGQEARLRCSPMKGHSHVYWYRQLPEEGLKFMVYLQKENIIDESGMPKERFSAEFPKEGPSILRIQQVVRGDSAAYFCASSPDRAHGYTFGSGTRLTVV.

The chain couples TRBV2 to TRBJ2-1; 9 bases align to TRBD2. The V gene's germline CDR1 is SNHLY and CDR2 FYNNEI. Trimming took 9 bases from V and 3 from J; bases not matched to a gene: 6. The CDR3 totals 14 residues. The CDR3 loop reads CASKGLAYYNEQFF. As DNA, the CDR3 is TGTGCCAGTAAGGGACTAGCTTACTACAATGAGCAGTTCTTC.

The V and J genes are TRBV27 and TRBJ1-5; D is uncertain. The germline V gene encodes CDR1 MNHEY and CDR2 SMNVEV (reference sequence). V dropped 5 bases and J dropped 6 bases, with 14 bases sitting between them. This CDR3 contains 14 residues. CDR3 amino acids: CASSPGTGSQPQHF. CDR3 nucleotide sequence: TGTGCCAGCAGTCCGGGCACGGGAAGTCAGCCCCAGCATTTT.

Note on this clone: Compared with germline, one end of the junction differs, possibly owing to a read error. J is TRBJ1-5 and V is TRBV19, with TRBD1 as a possible D gene (5 bases). The germline V gene has CDR1 LNHDA and CDR2 SQIVND (reference sequence). This CDR3 has 14 residues. CDR3 sequence reads: CVSSGQGGTQPQHF. The DNA of the CDR3 is TGTGTCAGTAGTGGGCAGGGAGGGACTCAGCCCCAGCATTTT.

The chain uses TRBV7-9 and TRBJ1-1; D is unresolved. CDR3 length: 14 residues. The V and J ends lost 5 bases and 1 base respectively, with 11 bases between them. Looked up from germline, CDR1 is SEHNR and CDR2 is FQNEAQ (reference sequence). The CDR3 region has the DNA TGTGCCAGCAGCGAATTCGCCAGGAACACTGAAGCTTTCTTT. As protein: CASSEFARNTEAFF.